This T cell receptor (beta chain) came from a study of T cell responses to AZD1222 COVID-19 vaccine. CDR1 is LNHDA, CDR2 SQIVND, per germline (reference sequence). The ends lost 5 bases at V and 0 bases at J; junction bases unmatched: 8. The CDR3 is 16 residues long. Generated by immunoSEQ multiplex PCR, the TCRdb table keeps only in-frame clones and is missing some. The profile shows 130,000 to 150,000 clones, 80% to 85% of them singletons. This clone has a single count. This TCR was sampled from an adult in good health. This chain links TRBV19 with TRBJ2-3; 7 bases fit TRBD1. The input for sequencing was peripheral blood, taken on day 0 of MenACWY control vaccination. This chain's CDR3 is CASSPTGTVSTDTQYF. The CDR3 nucleotides read TGTGCCAGTAGTCCCACCGGGACAGTTAGCACAGATACGCAGTATTTT.